Below are 8 T cell receptor beta chains sequenced from a single sample in a study of shared clonotypes between healthy human individuals. Repertoires were generated with immunoSEQ multiplex PCR, while TCRdb's copy carries only in-frame clones and drops some. Among some 550,000 clones listed, about 97% were seen once. Sample: naive CD4+ T cells sorted from blood. Specified subset: CD45RA+ positively selected. The source of these receptors is a woman aged 30 to 39 in good health.

In this sample, this clone turned up once. The chain employs TRBV14 and TRBJ1-1; TRBD1 agrees at 7 bases. CDR3 size: 13 residues. The germline V gene encodes CDR1 SGHDN and CDR2 FVKESK. V was clipped by 4 bases and J by 1 base; unmatched bases: 0. The CDR3 here is CASSRDRNTEAFF. CDR3 sequence (DNA): TGTGCCAGCAGCCGGGACAGGAACACTGAAGCTTTCTTT.

V and J are TRBV5-1 and TRBJ1-3; D unclear. Trimming took 0 bases from V and 0 from J, leaving 7 bases between them. This CDR3 is 15 amino acids long. Germline assignment: CDR1 SGHRS and CDR2 YFSETQ. The CDR3 reads CASSLEVLSGNTIYF. The CDR3 coding sequence is TGCGCCAGCAGCTTGGAAGTCCTCTCTGGAAACACCATATATTTT.

The chain couples TRBV5-4 to TRBJ2-7; TRBD2 agrees at 10 bases. Unmatched junction bases numbered 9, after V lost 2 bases and J lost 4 bases. From germline, CDR1 is SGHNT and CDR2 YYREEE (reference sequence). The CDR3 covers 16 residues. This chain's CDR3 is CASSLMTSGPFYEQYF. The CDR3 DNA follows: TGTGCCAGCAGCTTAATGACTAGCGGGCCTTTTTACGAGCAGTACTTC.

J is TRBJ1-1 and V is TRBV5-1; D is unresolved. Trimming took off 6 bases at V and 6 bases at J, with 9 bases between the two ends. The germline CDR1 and CDR2 sequences are SGHRS and YFSETQ. The CDR3 length is 11 residues. DNA of the CDR3: TGCGCCAGCACTTCGGGTTCTGAAGCTTTCTTT. Amino acid sequence: CASTSGSEAFF. The full variable domain, rest sourced from reference TRBV5-1 and TRBJ1-1, is KAGVTQTPRYLIKTRGQQVTLSCSPISGHRSVSWYQQTPGQGLQFLFEYFSETQRNKGNFPGRFSGRQFSNSRSEMNVSTLELGDSALYLCASTSGSEAFFGQGTRLTVV.

This clone was observed a single time. The chain is built from TRBV11-2 and TRBJ1-3; D ambiguous. Germline values: CDR1 SGHAT, CDR2 FQNNGV. V shed 2 bases and J shed 0 bases, with 14 bases lying between them. CDR3 length equals 17 residues. Here the CDR3 DNA reads TGTGCCAGCAGCTTATACCATACGGGAAACTCTGGAAACACCATATATTTT. Protein sequence: CASSLYHTGNSGNTIYF.

The chain has TRBV4-1 and TRBJ1-4; D call uncertain. The V gene's germline CDR1 is MGHRA and CDR2 YSYEKL. CDR3 length: 14 amino acids. The V end was cut by 4 bases, the J end by 6 bases, with 12 bases between. CDR3 amino acids: CASSPRTAYEKLFF. In nucleotides, the CDR3 is TGCGCCAGCAGCCCACGGACGGCTTATGAAAAACTGTTTTTT.

The V gene is TRBV27, the J gene TRBJ1-5, with 7 bases aligning to TRBD1. The CDR3 loop spans 14 amino acids. The germline CDR1 and CDR2 sequences are MNHEY and SMNVEV (reference sequence). After removal of 5 bases from V and 5 bases from J, the junction contained 6 bases not matched to a gene. The CDR3 nucleotides are TGTGCCAGCAGTCCGGGGGACAGAGATCAGCCCCAGCATTTT. This codes for CASSPGDRDQPQHF.

This chain connects TRBV30 to TRBJ2-3, with a weak D call TRBD2 (5 bases). CDR3 length: 16 residues. V lost 0 bases and J 0 bases, leaving 13 bases between the germline ends. Looked up from germline, CDR1 is GTSNPN and CDR2 is SVGIG (reference sequence). The CDR3 spells CAWSVKEVSSTDTQYF. The CDR3 nucleotides read TGTGCCTGGAGTGTCAAGGAGGTCTCTAGCACAGATACGCAGTATTTT.